There are many counts of the clone carrying this TCR beta chain. Its antigen is not known. Read data end 3 residues before the CDR3 end; the end is taken from the germline J gene. Trimming shortened V by 6 bases and J by 4 bases, and 12 bases separated the two germline ends. The CDR3 runs to 13 residues. Germline-derived CDR1 and CDR2 are WNHNN and SYGVQD (reference sequence). This sample was included in a study of T cell clonality in common variable immunodeficiency. The repertoire was sequenced with immunoSEQ multiplex PCR; TCRdb's copy has only in-frame clones and lacks some. The data show tens of thousands of clones, with none appearing a single time. Study-level points and caveats: T cell subpopulation sequencing would be needed to explain CVID clonality. Repertoire-complication correlations in CVID were limited by patient heterogeneity.

The chain employs TRBV10-1 and TRBJ2-5; possible D gene TRBD1, 6 bases. The specimen sequenced was peripheral blood mononuclear cells. The source is a person aged 18 to 75 in good health. The covered CDR3 bases are TGCGCCAGCAGCTTGGCAGGGGCAGAGACC. Amino acid sequence: CASSLAGAET. The whole CDR3 reads CASSLAGAETQYF.